What follows are 5 T cell receptor beta chains derived from one specimen sequenced in a study of a mutant IDH1 vaccine in newly diagnosed glioma. Time point here: week 35, safety follow-up. A 20-mer mutant IDH1 peptide at 300 ug was injected subcutaneously with topical imiquimod. For these TCRs, the target antigens are not known. TCRdb's table, derived via immunoSEQ multiplex PCR, lists solely in-frame clones and lacks some. The top ten clones hold 10% to 15% of a sample with about 68,000 clones, roughly 83% of them seen once. The starting material was PBMCs, obtained from a glioma patient whose treatment included an IDH1 peptide vaccine. The receptor source for this set is a man between 18 and 29 years old with glioma.

The chain links TRBV7-9 to TRBJ2-7; a weak D match, TRBD2 (6 bases). V lost 0 bases and J 4 bases, leaving 16 bases between the germline ends. The CDR3 extends over 16 amino acids. CDR1 is SEHNR, CDR2 FQNEAQ, per germline (reference sequence). The CDR3 coding sequence is TGTGCCAGCAGCTTAGCGCGGGATAGCGCAATTTACGAGCAGTACTTC. Translated, it gives CASSLARDSAIYEQYF.

CDR3 coding DNA: TGTGCCAGCAGCGTAGCTGATTGGGGGGTCGGCACAGATACGCAGTATTTT. Its protein product is CASSVADWGVGTDTQYF. The chain links TRBV9 to TRBJ2-3; tentatively, D is TRBD2 (6 bases). CDR3 length equals 17 residues. The V gene lost 0 bases and the J gene lost 1 base, with 15 bases spanning the gap. The germline gives CDR1 SGDLS, CDR2 YYNGEE.

The gene calls are TRBV4-2 and TRBJ1-1; D is unresolved. V was cut by 0 bases and J by 5 bases, with 13 bases left in between. Germline CDR1 is LGHNA and CDR2 is YNFKEQ. The CDR3 contains 15 residues. CDR3 coding DNA: TGTGCCAGCAGCCAAGACCACCCGGGTGGAACTGAAGCTTTCTTT. Its translation is CASSQDHPGGTEAFF.

The chain combines TRBV28 with TRBJ1-3; a weak D match, TRBD1 (5 bases). This CDR3 region has 15 residues. The V end was cut by 5 bases, the J end by 4 bases, with 15 bases between. Germline V gives CDR1 MDHEN, CDR2 SYDVKM. For the CDR3, the DNA is TGTGCCAGCAGTCCTCCCGGGGCACGAGGAAACACCATATATTTT. This encodes CASSPPGARGNTIYF.

This chain joins TRBV27 and TRBJ1-6; D is unresolved. The CDR3 has 14 residues. Trimming took 7 bases from V and 9 from J, leaving 16 bases between them. Germline CDR1 MNHEY, CDR2 SMNVEV (reference sequence). The CDR3 bases are TGTGCCAGCACCCACGGACTTGCAGCTTCACCCCTCCACTTT. This codes for CASTHGLAASPLHF.